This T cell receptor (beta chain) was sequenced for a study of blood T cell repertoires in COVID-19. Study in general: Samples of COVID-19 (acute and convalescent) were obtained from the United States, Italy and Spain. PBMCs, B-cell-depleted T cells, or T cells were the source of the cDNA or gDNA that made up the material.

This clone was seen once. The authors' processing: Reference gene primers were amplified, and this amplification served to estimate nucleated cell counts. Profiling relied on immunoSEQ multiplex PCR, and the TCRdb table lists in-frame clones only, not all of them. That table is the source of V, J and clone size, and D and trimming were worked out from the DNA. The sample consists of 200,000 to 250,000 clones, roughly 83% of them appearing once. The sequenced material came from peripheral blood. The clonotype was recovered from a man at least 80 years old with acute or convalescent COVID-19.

DNA for the CDR3: TGTGCCAGCAGTGAATCAGCGGGAGTGGATACGCAGTATTTT. Encoded protein: CASSESAGVDTQYF. V and J are TRBV6-1 and TRBJ2-3; 8 bases line up with TRBD2. The CDR3 is 14 amino acids. Germline V gene data show CDR1 as MNHNS and CDR2 as SASEGT. The junction had 4 bases not matched to a gene; V was cut back by 2 bases and J by 6 bases.